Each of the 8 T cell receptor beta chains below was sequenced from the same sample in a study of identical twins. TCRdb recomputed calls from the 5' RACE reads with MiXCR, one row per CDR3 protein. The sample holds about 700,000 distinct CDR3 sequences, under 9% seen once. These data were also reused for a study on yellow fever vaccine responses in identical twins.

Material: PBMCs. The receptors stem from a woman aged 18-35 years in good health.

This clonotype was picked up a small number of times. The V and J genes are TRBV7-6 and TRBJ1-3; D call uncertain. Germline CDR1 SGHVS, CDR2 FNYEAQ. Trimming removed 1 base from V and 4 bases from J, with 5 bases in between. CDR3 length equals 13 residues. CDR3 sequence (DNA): TGTGCCAGCAGCTTAGTAGAGGGAAACACCATATATTTT. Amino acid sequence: CASSLVEGNTIYF.

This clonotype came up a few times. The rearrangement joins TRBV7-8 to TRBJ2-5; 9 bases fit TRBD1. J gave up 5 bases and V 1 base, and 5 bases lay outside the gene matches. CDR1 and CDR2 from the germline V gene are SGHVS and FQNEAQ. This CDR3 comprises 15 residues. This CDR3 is CASSLGTGEGETQYF. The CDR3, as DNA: TGTGCCAGCAGCTTAGGGACAGGGGAAGGGGAGACCCAGTACTTC.

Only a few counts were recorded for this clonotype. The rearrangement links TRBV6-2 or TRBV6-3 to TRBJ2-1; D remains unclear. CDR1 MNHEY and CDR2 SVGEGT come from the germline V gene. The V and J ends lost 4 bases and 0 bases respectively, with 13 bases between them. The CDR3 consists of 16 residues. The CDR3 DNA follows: TGTGCCAGCAGTTGGTTCCAGGCTAGCTCCTACAATGAGCAGTTCTTC. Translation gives CASSWFQASSYNEQFF.

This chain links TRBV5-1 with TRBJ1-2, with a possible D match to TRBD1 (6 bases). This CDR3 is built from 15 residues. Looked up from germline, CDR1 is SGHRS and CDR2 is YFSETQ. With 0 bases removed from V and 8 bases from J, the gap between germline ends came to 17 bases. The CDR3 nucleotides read TGCGCCAGCAGCTTGGATTGGACAGCCCGAAGGGGCTACACCTTC. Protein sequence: CASSLDWTARRGYTF.

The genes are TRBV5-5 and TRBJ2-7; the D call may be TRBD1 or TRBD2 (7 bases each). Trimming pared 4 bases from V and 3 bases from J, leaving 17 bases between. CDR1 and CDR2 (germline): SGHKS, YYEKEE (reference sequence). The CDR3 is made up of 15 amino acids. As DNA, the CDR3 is TGTGCCAGCAGCGGGAGGGTTACAGGGGACTACGAGCAGTACTTC. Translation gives CASSGRVTGDYEQYF.

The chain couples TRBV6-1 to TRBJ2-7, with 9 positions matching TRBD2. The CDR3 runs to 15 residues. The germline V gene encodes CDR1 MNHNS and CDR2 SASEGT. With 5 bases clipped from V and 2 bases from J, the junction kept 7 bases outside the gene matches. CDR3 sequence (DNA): TGTGCCAGCAGTCGAGGACTAGCGATGACCTACGAGCAGTACTTC. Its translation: CASSRGLAMTYEQYF.

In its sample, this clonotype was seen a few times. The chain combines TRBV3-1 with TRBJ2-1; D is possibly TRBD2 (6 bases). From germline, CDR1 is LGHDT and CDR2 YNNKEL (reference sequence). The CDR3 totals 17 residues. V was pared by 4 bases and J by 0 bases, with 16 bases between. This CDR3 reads CASSPYGGRSSYNEQFF. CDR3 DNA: TGTGCCAGCAGCCCCTACGGGGGAAGGAGCTCCTACAATGAGCAGTTCTTC.

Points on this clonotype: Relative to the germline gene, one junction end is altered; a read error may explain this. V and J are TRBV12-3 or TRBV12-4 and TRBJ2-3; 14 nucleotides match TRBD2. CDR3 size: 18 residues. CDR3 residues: CARSPTGTSGGRTDTQYF. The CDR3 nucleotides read TGTGCCCGCAGTCCTACCGGGACTAGCGGGGGCCGCACAGATACGCAGTATTTT.